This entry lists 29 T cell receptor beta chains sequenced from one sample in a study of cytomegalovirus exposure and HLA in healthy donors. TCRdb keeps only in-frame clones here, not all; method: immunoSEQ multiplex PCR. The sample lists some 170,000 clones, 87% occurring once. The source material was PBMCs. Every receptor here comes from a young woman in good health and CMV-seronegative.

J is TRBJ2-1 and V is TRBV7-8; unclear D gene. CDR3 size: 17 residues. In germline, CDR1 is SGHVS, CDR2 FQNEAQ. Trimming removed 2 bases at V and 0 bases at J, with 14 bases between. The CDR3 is CASSLFAGGSSYNEQFF. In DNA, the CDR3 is TGTGCCAGCAGCTTATTCGCTGGCGGTTCCTCCTACAATGAGCAGTTCTTC.

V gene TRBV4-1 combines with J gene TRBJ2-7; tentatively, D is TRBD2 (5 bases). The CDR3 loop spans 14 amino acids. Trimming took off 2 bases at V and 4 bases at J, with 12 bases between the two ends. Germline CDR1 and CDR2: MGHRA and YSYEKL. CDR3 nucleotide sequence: TGCGCCAGCAGCCAACAAGAATCGGGGTACGAGCAGTACTTC. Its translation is CASSQQESGYEQYF.

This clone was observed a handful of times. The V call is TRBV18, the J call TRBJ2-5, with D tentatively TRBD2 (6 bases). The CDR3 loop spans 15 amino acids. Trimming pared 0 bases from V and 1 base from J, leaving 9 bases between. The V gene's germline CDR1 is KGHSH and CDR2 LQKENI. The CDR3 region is CASSPPGGGQETQYF. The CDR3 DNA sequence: TGTGCCAGCTCACCACCGGGGGGTGGCCAAGAGACCCAGTACTTC.

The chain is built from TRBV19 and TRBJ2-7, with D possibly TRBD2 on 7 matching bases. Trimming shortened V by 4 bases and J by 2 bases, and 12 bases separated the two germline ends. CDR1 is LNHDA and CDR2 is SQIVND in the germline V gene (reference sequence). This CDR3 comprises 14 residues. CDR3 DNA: TGTGCCAGTAGTAAGGGCGGGGGCCCCTACGAGCAGTACTTC. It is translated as CASSKGGGPYEQYF. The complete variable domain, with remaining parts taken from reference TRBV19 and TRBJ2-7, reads DGGITQSPKYLFRKEGQNVTLSCEQNLNHDAMYWYRQDPGQGLRLIYYSQIVNDFQKGDIAEGYSVSREKKESFPLTVTSAQKNPTAFYLCASSKGGGPYEQYFGPGTRLTVT.

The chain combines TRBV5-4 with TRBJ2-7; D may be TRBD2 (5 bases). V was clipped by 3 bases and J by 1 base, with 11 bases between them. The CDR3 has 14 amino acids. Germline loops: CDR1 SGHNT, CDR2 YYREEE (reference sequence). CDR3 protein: CASSSNSVSYEQYF. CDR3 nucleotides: TGTGCCAGCAGCTCCAATAGCGTGTCCTACGAGCAGTACTTC.

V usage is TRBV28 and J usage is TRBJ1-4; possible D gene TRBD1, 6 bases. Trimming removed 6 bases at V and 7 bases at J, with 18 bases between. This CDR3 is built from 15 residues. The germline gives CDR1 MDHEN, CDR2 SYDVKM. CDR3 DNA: TGTGCCAGCAGCTCCATTACGCGACAGGCTGAAAAACTGTTTTTT. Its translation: CASSSITRQAEKLFF.

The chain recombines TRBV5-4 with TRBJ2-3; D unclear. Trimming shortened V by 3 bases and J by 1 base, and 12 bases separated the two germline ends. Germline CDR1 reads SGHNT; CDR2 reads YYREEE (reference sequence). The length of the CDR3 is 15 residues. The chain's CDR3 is CASSSLKVGTDTQYF. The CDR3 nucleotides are TGTGCCAGCAGCTCACTAAAAGTGGGCACAGATACGCAGTATTTT.

CDR3 loop: CAFKINEQFF. CDR3 sequence (DNA): TGTGCCTTTAAAATCAATGAGCAGTTCTTC. This rearrangement joins TRBV7-9 to TRBJ2-1; no clear D gene. CDR3 length equals 10 residues. Trimming removed 11 bases from V and 6 bases from J, with 8 bases in between. Germline values: CDR1 SEHNR, CDR2 FQNEAQ (reference sequence). Combining the CDR3 with reference TRBV7-9 and TRBJ2-1 gives the whole variable domain DTGVSQNPRHKITKRGQNVTFRCDPISEHNRLYWYRQTLGQGPEFLTYFQNEAQLEKSRLLSDRFSAERPKGSFSTLEIQRTEQGDSAMYLCAFKINEQFFGPGTRLTVL.

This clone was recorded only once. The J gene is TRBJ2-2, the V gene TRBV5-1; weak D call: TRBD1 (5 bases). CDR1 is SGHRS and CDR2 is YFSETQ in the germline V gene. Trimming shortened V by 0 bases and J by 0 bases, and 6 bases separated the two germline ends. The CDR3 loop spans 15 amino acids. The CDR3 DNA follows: TGCGCCAGCAGCTTGGTGACAGCGAACACCGGGGAGCTGTTTTTT. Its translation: CASSLVTANTGELFF.

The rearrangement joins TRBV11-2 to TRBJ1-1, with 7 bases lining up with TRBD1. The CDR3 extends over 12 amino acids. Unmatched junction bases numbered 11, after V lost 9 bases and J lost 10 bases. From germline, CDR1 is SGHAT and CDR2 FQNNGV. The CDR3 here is CASHQGHRGAFF. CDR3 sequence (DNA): TGTGCCAGTCACCAAGGCCACAGGGGAGCTTTCTTT.

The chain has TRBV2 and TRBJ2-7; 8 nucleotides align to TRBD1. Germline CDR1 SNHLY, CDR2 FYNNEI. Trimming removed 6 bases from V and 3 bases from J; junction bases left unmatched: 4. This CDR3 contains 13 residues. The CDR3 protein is CASRGTGDYEQYF. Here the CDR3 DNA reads TGTGCCAGCAGAGGGACAGGAGACTACGAGCAGTACTTC.

For the CDR3, the DNA is TGTGCCAGCAGTTCGATCCGGGACAGGCCTAATTCACCCCTCCACTTT. Its protein is CASSSIRDRPNSPLHF. The genes are TRBV13 and TRBJ1-6; 8 bases match TRBD1. This CDR3 has 16 residues. V trimming: 6 bases; J trimming: 6 bases; junction bases outside the gene matches: 10. Germline-derived CDR1 and CDR2 are PRHDT and FYEKMQ (reference sequence). The full variable domain, completed using reference TRBV13 and TRBJ1-6, is AAGVIQSPRHLIKEKRETATLKCYPIPRHDTVYWYQQGPGQDPQFLISFYEKMQSDKGSIPDRFSAQQFSDYHSELNMSSLELGDSALYFCASSSIRDRPNSPLHFGNGTRLTVT.

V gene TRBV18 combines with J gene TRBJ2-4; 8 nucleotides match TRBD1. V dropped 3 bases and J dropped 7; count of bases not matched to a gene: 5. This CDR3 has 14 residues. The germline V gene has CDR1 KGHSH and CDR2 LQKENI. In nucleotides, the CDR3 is TGTGCCAGCTCACCGGGGACAGGCGGGAACATTCAGTACTTC. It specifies CASSPGTGGNIQYF. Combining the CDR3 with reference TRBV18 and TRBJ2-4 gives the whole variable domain NAGVMQNPRHLVRRRGQEARLRCSPMKGHSHVYWYRQLPEEGLKFMVYLQKENIIDESGMPKERFSAEFPKEGPSILRIQQVVRGDSAAYFCASSPGTGGNIQYFGAGTRLSVL.

CDR3 nucleotide sequence: TGTGCCAGCAGCTTTGGCCAGGACTCCTACGAGCAGTACTTC. Its protein product is CASSFGQDSYEQYF. The chain joins TRBV5-5 to TRBJ2-7; no firm D call. This CDR3 has 14 amino acids. CDR1 SGHKS and CDR2 YYEKEE come from the germline V gene (reference sequence). Trimming removed 2 bases at V and 0 bases at J, with 9 bases between.

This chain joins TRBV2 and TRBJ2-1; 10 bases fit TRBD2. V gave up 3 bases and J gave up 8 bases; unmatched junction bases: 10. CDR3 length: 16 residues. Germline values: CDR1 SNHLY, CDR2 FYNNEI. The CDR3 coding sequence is TGTGCCAGCAGTGACTTTCTAGCGGGGGTCACGGATGAGCAGTTCTTC. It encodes CASSDFLAGVTDEQFF.

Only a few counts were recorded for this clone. CDR3 sequence reads: CASSLSGGGQPQHF. CDR3 DNA sequence: TGTGCCAGCAGTTTATCGGGGGGAGGTCAGCCCCAGCATTTT. This chain links TRBV27 with TRBJ1-5, with D perhaps matching TRBD1 (5 bases). This CDR3 region has 14 residues. V lost 0 bases and J 6 bases, leaving 9 bases between the germline ends. CDR1 is MNHEY, CDR2 SMNVEV, per germline (reference sequence).

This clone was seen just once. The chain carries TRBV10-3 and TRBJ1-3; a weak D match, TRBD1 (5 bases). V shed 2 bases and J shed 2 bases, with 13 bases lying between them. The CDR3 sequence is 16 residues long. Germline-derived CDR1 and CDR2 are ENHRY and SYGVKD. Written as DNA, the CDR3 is TGTGCCATCAGTGAGACAATGATAGGGGCTGGAAACACCATATATTTT. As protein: CAISETMIGAGNTIYF.

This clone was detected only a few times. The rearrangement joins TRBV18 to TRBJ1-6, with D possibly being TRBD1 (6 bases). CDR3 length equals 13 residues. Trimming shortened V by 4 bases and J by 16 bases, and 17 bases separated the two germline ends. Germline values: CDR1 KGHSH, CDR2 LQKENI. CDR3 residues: CASSLTQGLTLHF. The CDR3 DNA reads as TGTGCCAGCTCACTGACACAGGGCTTGACTCTCCACTTT.

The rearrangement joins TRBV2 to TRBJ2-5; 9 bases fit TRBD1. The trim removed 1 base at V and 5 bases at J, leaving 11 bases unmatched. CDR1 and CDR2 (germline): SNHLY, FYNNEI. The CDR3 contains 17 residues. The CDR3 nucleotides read TGTGCCAGCAGTGAAGTGGGGGACAGGGAACTAAGTGAGACCCAGTACTTC. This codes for CASSEVGDRELSETQYF.

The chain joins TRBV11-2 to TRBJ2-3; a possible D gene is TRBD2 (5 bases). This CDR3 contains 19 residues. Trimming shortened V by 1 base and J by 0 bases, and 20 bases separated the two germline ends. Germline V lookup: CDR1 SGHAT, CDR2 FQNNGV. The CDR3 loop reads CASSLVVGGLAGSTDTQYF. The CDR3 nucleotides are TGTGCCAGCAGCTTAGTGGTCGGTGGGCTAGCTGGCAGCACAGATACGCAGTATTTT.

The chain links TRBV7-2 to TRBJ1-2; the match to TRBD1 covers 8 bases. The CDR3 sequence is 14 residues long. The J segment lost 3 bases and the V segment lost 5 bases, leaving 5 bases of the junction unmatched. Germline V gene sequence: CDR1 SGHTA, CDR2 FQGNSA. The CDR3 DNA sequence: TGTGCCAGCAGCGAACAGGGGGGCGACTATGGCTACACCTTC. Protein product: CASSEQGGDYGYTF.

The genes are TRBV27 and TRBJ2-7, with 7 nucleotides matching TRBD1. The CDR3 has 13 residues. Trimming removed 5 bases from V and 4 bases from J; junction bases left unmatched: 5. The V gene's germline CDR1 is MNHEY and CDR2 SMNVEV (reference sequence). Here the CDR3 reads CASSPGTEYEQYF. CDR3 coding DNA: TGTGCCAGCAGTCCCGGGACAGAGTACGAGCAGTACTTC.

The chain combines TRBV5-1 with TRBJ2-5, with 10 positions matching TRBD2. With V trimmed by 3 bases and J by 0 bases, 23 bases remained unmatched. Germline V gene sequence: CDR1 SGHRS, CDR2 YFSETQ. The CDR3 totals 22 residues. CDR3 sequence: CASSSLGLAGDHDLDNQETQYF. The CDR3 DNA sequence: TGCGCCAGCAGCTCACTCGGGCTAGCGGGGGACCACGACTTAGATAACCAAGAGACCCAGTACTTC.

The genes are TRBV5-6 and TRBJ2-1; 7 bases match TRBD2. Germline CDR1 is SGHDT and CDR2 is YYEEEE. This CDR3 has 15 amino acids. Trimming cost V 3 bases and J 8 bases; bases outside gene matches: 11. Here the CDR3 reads CASSSTSFGKHEQFF. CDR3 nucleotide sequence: TGTGCCAGCAGCTCGACTAGCTTCGGGAAACATGAGCAGTTCTTC.

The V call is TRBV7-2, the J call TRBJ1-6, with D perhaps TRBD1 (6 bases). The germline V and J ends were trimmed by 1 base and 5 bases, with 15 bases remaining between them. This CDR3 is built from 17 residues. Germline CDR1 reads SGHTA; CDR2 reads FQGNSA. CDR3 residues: CASSLVVGAANNSPLHF. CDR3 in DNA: TGTGCCAGCAGCTTAGTGGTGGGGGCGGCCAATAATTCACCCCTCCACTTT.

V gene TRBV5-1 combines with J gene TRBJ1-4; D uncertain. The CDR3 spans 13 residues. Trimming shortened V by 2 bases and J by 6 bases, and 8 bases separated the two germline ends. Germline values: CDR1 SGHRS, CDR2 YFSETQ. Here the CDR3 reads CASSLARDEKLFF. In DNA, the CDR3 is TGCGCCAGCAGCTTAGCCCGGGATGAAAAACTGTTTTTT.

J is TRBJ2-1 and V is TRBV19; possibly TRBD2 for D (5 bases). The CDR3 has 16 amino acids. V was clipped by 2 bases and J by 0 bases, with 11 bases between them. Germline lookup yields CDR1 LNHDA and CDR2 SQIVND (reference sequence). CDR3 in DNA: TGTGCCAGTAGTATATTGGACTTCAGCTCCTACAATGAGCAGTTCTTC. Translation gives CASSILDFSSYNEQFF. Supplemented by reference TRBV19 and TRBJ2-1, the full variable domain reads DGGITQSPKYLFRKEGQNVTLSCEQNLNHDAMYWYRQDPGQGLRLIYYSQIVNDFQKGDIAEGYSVSREKKESFPLTVTSAQKNPTAFYLCASSILDFSSYNEQFFGPGTRLTVL.

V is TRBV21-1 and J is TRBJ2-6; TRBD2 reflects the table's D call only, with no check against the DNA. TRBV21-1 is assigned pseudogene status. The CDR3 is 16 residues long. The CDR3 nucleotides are TGTGCCAGCAGCACGATGGCTAGCTCTGGGGCCAACGTCCTGACTTTC. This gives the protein CASSTMASSGANVLTF.

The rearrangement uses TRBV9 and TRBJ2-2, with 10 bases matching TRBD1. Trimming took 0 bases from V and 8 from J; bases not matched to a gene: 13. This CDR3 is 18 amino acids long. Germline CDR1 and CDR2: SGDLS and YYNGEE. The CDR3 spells CASSVVPWTGGFGGELFF. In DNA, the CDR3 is TGTGCCAGCAGCGTAGTCCCCTGGACAGGGGGATTTGGGGGGGAGCTGTTTTTT.